The clone carrying this T cell receptor (beta chain) was seen a single time. Only in-frame clones appear in the TCRdb table, and some are missing; sequencing was by immunoSEQ multiplex PCR. In the table there are some 13,000 clones, approximately 72% of which are singletons. Germline V CDR1 and CDR2: SGHRS, YFSETQ. The V segment lost 4 bases and the J segment 9 bases; nucleotides outside the gene matches: 1. The CDR3 contains 11 residues. The data were taken from a study of OX40 agonist ivuxolimab in advanced cancers. This receptor was identified in an adult with an advanced solid tumor such as melanoma, head and neck, liver or kidney cancer. The V call is TRBV5-1, the J call TRBJ2-1; 7 bases are shared with TRBD2. The sample consisted of CD4+ or CD8+ T cells sorted from blood, taken in a trial of the OX40 agonist ivuxolimab. For the CDR3, the DNA is TGCGCCAGCAGCGGCGGGGGTGAGCAGTTCTTC. This gives the protein CASSGGGEQFF. Variable domain in full (rest from reference TRBV5-1 and TRBJ2-1): KAGVTQTPRYLIKTRGQQVTLSCSPISGHRSVSWYQQTPGQGLQFLFEYFSETQRNKGNFPGRFSGRQFSNSRSEMNVSTLELGDSALYLCASSGGGEQFFGPGTRLTVL.